The following is a TCR beta chain sequence with its context. The antigen remains undetermined. The sample originates from a study of siplizumab effects on memory and regulatory T cells. Notes on the study in general: Siplizumab caused a significant drop in alloreactive sequences traceable to unstimulated CD4+ memory cells. The authors could not assign a naive or memory phenotype to roughly 75-97% of proliferating CD4+ or CD8+ clones. The mapping of alloreactive clones to unstimulated subsets covered only a minor fraction of them. Proliferating siplizumab-culture Tregs lacked confirmation of suppressive function.

CDR3 length: 9 residues. Only in-frame clones appear in the TCRdb table, and some are missing; sequencing was by immunoSEQ multiplex PCR. This sample has roughly 82,000 clones, with 87% found just once. The TCR was taken from a human donor in good health. This sequence joins TRBV21-1 and TRBJ2-4. TRBV21-1 is reported as a pseudogene. Sequenced: Tregs sorted from blood. CDR3 region: CASSNKGNF. The CDR3 nucleotides are TGTGCCAGCAGCAACAAAGGGAACTTC.